Each of the 26 T cell receptor beta chains below was sequenced from the same sample in a study of regulatory T cells in long-lasting Graves disease. Both iRepertoire HTBI primers and Arm-PCR of CDR3 regions were used to build the TCR beta libraries. TCRdb re-derived calls from the multiplex PCR reads in MiXCR, one entry per CDR3 protein. This table has roughly 510,000 distinct CDR3 sequences, about 16% appearing once. The time point was: newly diagnosed GD, antithyroid drugs for less than 3 months. From RNA extracted from PBMCs, the TCR library was made. The same sample was also used in a study of T cells in Graves' hyperthyroidism and ophthalmopathy.

The starting material was peripheral blood mononuclear cells (PBMCs), obtained at new diagnosis, from a patient treated with antithyroid drugs. The receptors stem from a man younger than 30 with Graves disease.

This clonotype has a handful of counts. The V and J genes are TRBV4-1 and TRBJ2-1, with 14 bases fitting TRBD2. The ends lost 5 bases at V and 6 bases at J; junction bases unmatched: 9. Germline-derived CDR1 and CDR2 are MGHRA and YSYEKL. The CDR3 runs 17 residues. CDR3 in DNA: TGCGCCAGCAGCAAGCGCCCGGGGACTAGCGGGAGCAATGAGCAGTTCTTC. Its protein is CASSKRPGTSGSNEQFF.

This clonotype was recorded many times. The V and J genes are TRBV7-9 and TRBJ1-6; the D gene is possibly TRBD1 (5 bases). With 5 bases removed from V and 7 bases from J, the gap between germline ends came to 12 bases. CDR1 and CDR2 from the germline V gene are SEHNR and FQNEAQ (reference sequence). The CDR3 spans 14 residues. Here the CDR3 DNA reads TGTGCCAGCAGCCGAGACAGAGAGAATTCACCCCTCCACTTT. Encoded protein: CASSRDRENSPLHF.

DNA for the CDR3: TGTGCCAGCAGTGGTCAGGGGGGGGAGACCCAGTACTTC. Translating it yields CASSGQGGETQYF. This chain connects TRBV2 to TRBJ2-5, with D perhaps TRBD1 or TRBD2 (7 bases each). V shed 4 bases and J shed 5 bases, with 11 bases lying between them. CDR1 and CDR2 (germline): SNHLY, FYNNEI. This CDR3 comprises 13 residues.

Worth noting for this clonotype: This may be a read error: a much more frequent sequence differs by one nucleotide. This chain connects TRBV3-1 to TRBJ2-1; D not resolved. Between the trimmed V and J ends, which lost 1 base and 11 bases, there was a span of 21 bases. This CDR3 has 16 amino acids. Per the germline V gene, CDR1 is LGHDT and CDR2 is YNNKEL (reference sequence). The CDR3 loop is CASSQGSNSLGWKQFF. CDR3 bases: TGTGCCAGCAGCCAAGGCTCTAACTCCCTAGGGTGGAAGCAGTTCTTC.

This chain connects TRBV19 to TRBJ2-4; D unresolved. This CDR3 contains 15 residues. CDR1 and CDR2 (germline): LNHDA, SQIVND (reference sequence). The ends were cut back, 2 bases at V and 7 bases at J, with 15 bases in the middle. The CDR3 coding sequence is TGTGCCAGTAGTATAAGGCGACTTCATGGGAACATTCAGTACTTC. It codes for CASSIRRLHGNIQYF.

This clonotype was detected many times. V gene TRBV11-2 combines with J gene TRBJ2-7, with D perhaps TRBD1 or TRBD2 (5 bases each). Trimming pared 5 bases from V and 3 bases from J, leaving 20 bases between. Germline CDR1 and CDR2: SGHAT and FQNNGV. CDR3 length equals 16 residues. CDR3 nucleotides: TGTGCCAGCAGCCCGCCGGGTCGGGGCACTCTCTACGAGCAGTACTTC. Translated, it gives CASSPPGRGTLYEQYF.

This clonotype was seen a few times. The chain has TRBV19 and TRBJ1-1; TRBD1 might be the D (5 bases). CDR3 size: 16 residues. The germline CDR1 and CDR2 sequences are LNHDA and SQIVND (reference sequence). V was pared by 7 bases and J by 8 bases, with 26 bases between. CDR3 amino acids: CASTQFRGVGPEEAFF. The CDR3 DNA is TGTGCCAGTACCCAATTCCGGGGCGTTGGACCCGAGGAAGCTTTCTTT.

The chain carries TRBV5-1 and TRBJ2-2; TRBD2 aligns across 12 bases. Looked up from germline, CDR1 is SGHRS and CDR2 is YFSETQ. CDR3 length: 15 residues. Trimming at V came to 4 bases and at J to 7 bases, leaving 5 bases not matched to a gene. The CDR3 bases are TGCGCCAGCAGCCTAGCGGGAGGGCCTAACGGGGAGCTGTTTTTT. Translation gives CASSLAGGPNGELFF.

This clonotype was seen at least ten times. This CDR3 is CSVRLAGAYNEQFF. The CDR3 DNA reads TGCAGTGTCAGACTAGCGGGAGCCTACAATGAGCAGTTCTTC. The V gene is TRBV20-1, the J gene TRBJ2-1, with 12 bases aligning to TRBD2. The CDR3 totals 14 residues. V was clipped by 7 bases and J by 2 bases; unmatched bases: 3. CDR1 and CDR2 (germline): DFQATT, SNEGSKA (reference sequence).

In its sample, this clonotype was seen many times. The chain joins TRBV2 to TRBJ2-2; 16 nucleotides line up with TRBD2. This CDR3 is built from 17 residues. Trimming took 7 bases from V and 6 from J; bases not matched to a gene: 8. Per germline, CDR1 SNHLY and CDR2 FYNNEI. For the CDR3, the DNA is TGTGCCAGCATCGGGACTAGCGGGAGGGCCCGCGCCGGGGAGCTGTTTTTT. Amino acid sequence: CASIGTSGRARAGELFF.

J is TRBJ2-2 and V is TRBV5-1; 8 bases map to TRBD1. Per germline, CDR1 SGHRS and CDR2 YFSETQ. The CDR3 has 14 residues. V dropped 4 bases and J dropped 3; count of bases not matched to a gene: 2. CDR3 DNA sequence: TGCGCCAGCAGCGGGGACAGGTACACCGGGGAGCTGTTTTTT. It specifies CASSGDRYTGELFF.

At least ten counts were recorded for this clonotype. The chain has TRBV5-1 and TRBJ2-3; the D call may be TRBD1 or TRBD2 (6 bases each). This CDR3 comprises 15 residues. Trimming removed 0 bases from V and 5 bases from J, with 13 bases in between. CDR1 is SGHRS, CDR2 YFSETQ, per germline. The CDR3 here is CASSLGTGAVDTQYF. CDR3 bases: TGCGCCAGCAGCTTGGGAACGGGGGCGGTAGATACGCAGTATTTT. Drawing the rest from reference TRBV5-1 and TRBJ2-3, the complete variable domain is KAGVTQTPRYLIKTRGQQVTLSCSPISGHRSVSWYQQTPGQGLQFLFEYFSETQRNKGNFPGRFSGRQFSNSRSEMNVSTLELGDSALYLCASSLGTGAVDTQYFGPGTRLTVL.

A remark on this clonotype: The CDR3 ends on some other residue instead of the conserved phenylalanine or tryptophan, so this is likely a read error. V gene TRBV3-1 combines with J gene TRBJ1-2, with 9 nucleotides matching TRBD1. The CDR3 has 17 residues. CDR1 is LGHDT, CDR2 YNNKEL, per germline (reference sequence). Unmatched junction bases numbered 11, after V lost 4 bases and J lost 2 bases. CDR3 sequence: CASSRHLIGQGNYGYTL. CDR3 coding DNA: TGTGCCAGCAGCCGACACCTAATAGGACAGGGGAACTATGGCTACACCCTC.

This chain links TRBV20-1 with TRBJ2-5; no clear D gene. Germline CDR1 and CDR2: DFQATT and SNEGSKA (reference sequence). The CDR3 extends over 13 amino acids. The V gene lost 3 bases and the J gene lost 2 bases, with 10 bases spanning the gap. The CDR3 DNA sequence: TGCAGTGCTAGGGCATGGGTACAAGAGACCCAGTACTTC. It codes for CSARAWVQETQYF.

This rearrangement joins TRBV19 to TRBJ2-2, with D perhaps assigned TRBD1 or TRBD2 (5 bases each). The CDR3 loop spans 17 amino acids. Per germline, CDR1 LNHDA and CDR2 SQIVND (reference sequence). The V and J ends lost 3 bases and 3 bases respectively, with 17 bases between them. CDR3 coding DNA: TGTGCCAGTAGTATGTGGGGGACGGCCCTGGACACCGGGGAGCTGTTTTTT. Protein: CASSMWGTALDTGELFF.

The rearrangement links TRBV4-1 to TRBJ2-7; either TRBD1 or TRBD2 may fit D (6 bases each). Germline CDR1 reads MGHRA; CDR2 reads YSYEKL. CDR3 size: 17 residues. V dropped 4 bases and J dropped 2 bases, with 21 bases sitting between them. In nucleotides, the CDR3 is TGCGCCAGCAGCCTACACCCTAGGGGGGAGGCCCCCTACGAGCAGTACTTC. Its protein product is CASSLHPRGEAPYEQYF.

The table lists this clonotype with many counts. This chain joins TRBV27 and TRBJ2-1; D is possibly TRBD1 (5 bases). CDR1 MNHEY and CDR2 SMNVEV come from the germline V gene (reference sequence). V gave up 5 bases and J gave up 1 base, with 15 bases separating them. CDR3 length: 16 residues. The CDR3, as DNA: TGTGCCAGCAGTGCTCCAGGGTTTACTTCCTACAATGAGCAGTTCTTC. This translates into CASSAPGFTSYNEQFF.

This clonotype was found many times. At one end the junction does not follow the germline gene, possibly because of a read error. The rearrangement links TRBV5-1 to TRBJ2-3; D is perhaps TRBD2 (5 bases). Germline V gives CDR1 SGHRS, CDR2 YFSETQ. CDR3 length: 11 amino acids. CDR3 in DNA: TGTGCCAGCTCGGCGGGAGATACGCAGTATTTT. Its protein is CASSAGDTQYF.

V gene TRBV7-9 combines with J gene TRBJ2-7; 7 bases are shared with TRBD1. Losses at the gene ends were 5 bases for V and 6 bases for J; bases not matched to a gene: 13. This CDR3 spans 15 amino acids. Germline assignment: CDR1 SEHNR and CDR2 FQNEAQ (reference sequence). As DNA, the CDR3 is TGTGCCAGCAGCCCGTACGCCGGGACAGTTGTCGAGCAGTACTTC. This codes for CASSPYAGTVVEQYF.

This clonotype has at least ten counts. The V gene is TRBV12-3 or TRBV12-4, the J gene TRBJ2-7, with 14 bases matching TRBD2. The CDR3 runs to 15 residues. V lost 5 bases, J lost 12 bases, and 12 bases stayed unmatched. The CDR3 is CASSPSGTSGRIRYF. The CDR3 region has the DNA TGTGCCAGCAGTCCATCCGGGACTAGCGGGAGAATCCGGTACTTC.

Notes on this clonotype: Since a much larger clone is just one base distant, this may be a read error. Written as DNA, the CDR3 is TGTGCCAGCAGCTTAAGGTTCCTAGCGGGAGGTAGCTCCTACAATGAGCAGTCCTTC. As protein: CASSLRFLAGGSSYNEQSF. The V gene is TRBV7-9, the J gene TRBJ2-1; 11 bases are a match to TRBD2. From germline, CDR1 is SEHNR and CDR2 FQNEAQ (reference sequence). The CDR3 is 19 residues long.

This clonotype has a count of ten or more. The chain uses TRBV27 and TRBJ2-7; 7 positions agree with TRBD1. After removal of 5 bases from V and 5 bases from J, the junction contained 15 bases not matched to a gene. This CDR3 has 16 amino acids. Germline-derived CDR1 and CDR2 are MNHEY and SMNVEV (reference sequence). The CDR3, as DNA: TGTGCCAGCAGTGTAACCTCGGAAACAGGGGAGAACGAGCAGTACTTC. As protein: CASSVTSETGENEQYF.

This clonotype was observed at least ten times. The V gene is TRBV28, the J gene TRBJ1-2; D remains ambiguous. Germline lookup yields CDR1 MDHEN and CDR2 SYDVKM. The CDR3 length is 10 residues. Between the trimmed V and J ends, which lost 4 bases and 4 bases, there was a span of 1 base. The CDR3 DNA sequence: TGTGCCAGCAGTTCCTATGGCTACACCTTC. It encodes CASSSYGYTF.

The sample holds a few counts of this clonotype. The chain combines TRBV28 with TRBJ2-7, with D maybe TRBD1 (5 bases). CDR3 length: 15 residues. Germline V gene data show CDR1 as MDHEN and CDR2 as SYDVKM. The V gene lost 1 base and the J gene lost 0 bases, with 10 bases spanning the gap. This CDR3 is CASSLSPTVSYEQYF. The CDR3 DNA is TGTGCCAGCAGTTTATCCCCGACAGTCTCCTACGAGCAGTACTTC.

V gene TRBV27 combines with J gene TRBJ1-5, with 8 bases lining up with TRBD1. Per germline, CDR1 MNHEY and CDR2 SMNVEV (reference sequence). Trimming took 6 bases from V and 9 from J; bases not matched to a gene: 16. This CDR3 region has 16 residues. The CDR3 DNA follows: TGTGCCAGCAGAACACTAGGGGGACAGGAGGATCGGCCCCAGCATTTT. Amino acid sequence: CASRTLGGQEDRPQHF.

This clonotype was counted ten times or more. Given a far larger clone just one base away, this is likely a sequencing read error. This chain connects TRBV11-2 to TRBJ2-7, with 10 bases aligning to TRBD2. The CDR3 consists of 15 residues. Germline loops: CDR1 SGHAT, CDR2 FQNNGV. V was pared by 2 bases and J by 7 bases, with 8 bases of the junction left unmatched. CDR3 sequence (DNA): TGTGCCAGCAGCTTAATAGCGGGAGGCGGGGATGAGCAGTACTTC. This gives the protein CASSLIAGGGDEQYF.